This T cell receptor (beta chain) was sequenced in a study of OX40 agonist ivuxolimab in advanced cancers. Turning to the study itself: There were three patients with partial responses, one having hepatocellular carcinoma and two cutaneous melanoma. Study results and caveats: On average, a greater number of expanded clones characterised CD8+ T cells relative to CD4+. Among the lowest peripheral clonal expansion occurred in 0.1-3.0 mg/kg partial responders.

Clones were read by immunoSEQ multiplex PCR, and TCRdb kept only the in-frame ones, dropping some. The table includes fewer than 70,000 clones, about nine tenths detected once. Patients were excluded for autoimmune disease history or systemic immunosuppression. The CDR3 loop spans 18 amino acids. Per the germline V gene, CDR1 is SGHAT and CDR2 is FQNNGV. V lost 4 bases to trimming and J lost 0 bases; unmatched junction nucleotides: 11. Comments on this clone: The antigen remains unidentified.

This rearrangement joins TRBV11-2 to TRBJ2-1, with 8 nucleotides matching TRBD2. The sample here was CD4+ or CD8+ T cells sorted from blood, taken in a trial of the OX40 agonist ivuxolimab. The receptor was derived from an adult with an advanced solid tumor such as melanoma, head and neck, liver or kidney cancer. CDR3 residues: CASSSRRGGRLSYNEQFF. DNA for the CDR3: TGTGCCAGCAGCTCACGAAGGGGCGGGAGGCTCTCCTACAATGAGCAGTTCTTC. The full variable domain, rest sourced from reference TRBV11-2 and TRBJ2-1, is EAGVAQSPRYKIIEKRQSVAFWCNPISGHATLYWYQQILGQGPKLLIQFQNNGVVDDSQLPKDRFSAERLKGVDSTLKIQPAKLEDSAVYLCASSSRRGGRLSYNEQFFGPGTRLTVL.